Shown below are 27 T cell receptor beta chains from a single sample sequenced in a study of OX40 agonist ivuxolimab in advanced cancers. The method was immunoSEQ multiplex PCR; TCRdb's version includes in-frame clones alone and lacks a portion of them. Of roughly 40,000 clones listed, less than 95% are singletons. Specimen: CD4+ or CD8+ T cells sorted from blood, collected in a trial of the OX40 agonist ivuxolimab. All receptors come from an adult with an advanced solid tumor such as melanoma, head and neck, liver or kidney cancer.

Here the CDR3 DNA reads TGCGCCAGCAGCACAACAGGGGACACTGGAAACACCATATATTTT. The encoded protein is CASSTTGDTGNTIYF. The rearrangement joins TRBV5-1 to TRBJ1-3; 7 nucleotides line up with TRBD1. V was pared by 4 bases and J by 2 bases, with 6 bases of the junction left unmatched. In germline, CDR1 is SGHRS, CDR2 YFSETQ. The CDR3 runs 15 residues.

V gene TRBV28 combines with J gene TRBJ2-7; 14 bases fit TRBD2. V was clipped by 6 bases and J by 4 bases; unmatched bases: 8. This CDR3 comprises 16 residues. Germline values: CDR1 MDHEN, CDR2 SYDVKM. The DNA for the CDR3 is TGTGCCAGCAGCTGGGGACTAGCGGGAGAGGGGTACGAGCAGTACTTC. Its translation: CASSWGLAGEGYEQYF.

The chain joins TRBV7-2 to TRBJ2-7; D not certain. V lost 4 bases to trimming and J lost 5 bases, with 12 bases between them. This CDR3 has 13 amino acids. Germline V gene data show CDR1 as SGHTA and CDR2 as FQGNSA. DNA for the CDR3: TGTGCCAGCAGCTCCGGACCGGCGAACGAGCAGTACTTC. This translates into CASSSGPANEQYF. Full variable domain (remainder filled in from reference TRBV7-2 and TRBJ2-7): GAGVSQSPSNKVTEKGKDVELRCDPISGHTALYWYRQSLGQGLEFLIYFQGNSAPDKSGLPSDRFSAERTGGSVSTLTIQRTQQEDSAVYLCASSSGPANEQYFGPGTRLTVT.

Here the CDR3 reads CASSWVGEPSNEKLFF. DNA for the CDR3: TGTGCCAGCTCCTGGGTGGGCGAGCCCTCTAATGAAAAACTGTTTTTT. The chain couples TRBV7-9 to TRBJ1-4; no firm D call. The CDR3 sequence is 16 residues long. The germline V gene has CDR1 SEHNR and CDR2 FQNEAQ (reference sequence). V was cut by 8 bases and J by 3 bases, with 19 bases left in between.

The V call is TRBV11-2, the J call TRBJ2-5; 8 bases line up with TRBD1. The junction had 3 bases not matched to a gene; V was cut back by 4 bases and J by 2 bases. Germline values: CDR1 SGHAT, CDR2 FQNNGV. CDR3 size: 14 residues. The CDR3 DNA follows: TGTGCCAGCAGCTGGGGGACAGGACAAGAGACCCAGTACTTC. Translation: CASSWGTGQETQYF. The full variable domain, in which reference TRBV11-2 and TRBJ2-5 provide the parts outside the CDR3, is EAGVAQSPRYKIIEKRQSVAFWCNPISGHATLYWYQQILGQGPKLLIQFQNNGVVDDSQLPKDRFSAERLKGVDSTLKIQPAKLEDSAVYLCASSWGTGQETQYFGPGTRLLVL.

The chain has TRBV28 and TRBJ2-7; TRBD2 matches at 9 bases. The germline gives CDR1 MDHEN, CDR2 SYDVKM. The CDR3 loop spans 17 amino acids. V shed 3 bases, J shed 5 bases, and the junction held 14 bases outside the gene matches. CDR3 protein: CASSFPLASGDMDEQYF. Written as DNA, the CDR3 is TGTGCCAGCAGTTTCCCGTTGGCTAGCGGGGATATGGACGAGCAGTACTTC.

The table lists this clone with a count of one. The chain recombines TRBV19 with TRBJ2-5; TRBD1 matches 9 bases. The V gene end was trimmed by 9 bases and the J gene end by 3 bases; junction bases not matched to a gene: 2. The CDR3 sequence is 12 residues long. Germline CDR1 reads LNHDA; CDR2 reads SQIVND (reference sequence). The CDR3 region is CASTGGEETQYF. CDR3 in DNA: TGTGCCAGCACAGGGGGCGAAGAGACCCAGTACTTC.

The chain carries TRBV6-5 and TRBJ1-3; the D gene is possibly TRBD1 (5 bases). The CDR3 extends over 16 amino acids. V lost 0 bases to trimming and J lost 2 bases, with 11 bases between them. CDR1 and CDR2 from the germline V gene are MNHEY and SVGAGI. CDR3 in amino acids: CASSYSISGAGNTIYF. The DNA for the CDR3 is TGTGCCAGCAGTTACTCGATATCGGGGGCTGGAAACACCATATATTTT.

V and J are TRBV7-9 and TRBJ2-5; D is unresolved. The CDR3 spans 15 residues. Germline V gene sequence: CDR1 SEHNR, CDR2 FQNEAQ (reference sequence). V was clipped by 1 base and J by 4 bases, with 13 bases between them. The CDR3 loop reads CASSLVVGFLETQYF. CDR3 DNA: TGTGCCAGCAGCTTAGTAGTCGGATTTCTAGAGACCCAGTACTTC. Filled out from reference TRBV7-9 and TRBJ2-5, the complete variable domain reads DTGVSQNPRHKITKRGQNVTFRCDPISEHNRLYWYRQTLGQGPEFLTYFQNEAQLEKSRLLSDRFSAERPKGSFSTLEIQRTEQGDSAMYLCASSLVVGFLETQYFGPGTRLLVL.

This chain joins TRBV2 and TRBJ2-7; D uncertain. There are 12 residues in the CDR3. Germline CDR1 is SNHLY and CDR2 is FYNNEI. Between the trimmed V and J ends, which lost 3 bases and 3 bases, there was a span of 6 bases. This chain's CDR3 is CASSDDDYEQYF. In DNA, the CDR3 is TGTGCCAGCAGTGATGACGACTACGAGCAGTACTTC. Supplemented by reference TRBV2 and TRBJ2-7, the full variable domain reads EPEVTQTPSHQVTQMGQEVILRCVPISNHLYFYWYRQILGQKVEFLVSFYNNEISEKSEIFDDQFSVERPDGSNFTLKIRSTKLEDSAMYFCASSDDDYEQYFGPGTRLTVT.

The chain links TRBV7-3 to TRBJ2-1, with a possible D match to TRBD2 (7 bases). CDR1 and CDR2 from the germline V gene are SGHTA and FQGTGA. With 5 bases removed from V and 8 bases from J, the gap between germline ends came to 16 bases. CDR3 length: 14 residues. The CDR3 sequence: CASSPKGGADEQFF. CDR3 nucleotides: TGTGCCAGCAGCCCTAAAGGGGGGGCCGATGAGCAGTTCTTC.

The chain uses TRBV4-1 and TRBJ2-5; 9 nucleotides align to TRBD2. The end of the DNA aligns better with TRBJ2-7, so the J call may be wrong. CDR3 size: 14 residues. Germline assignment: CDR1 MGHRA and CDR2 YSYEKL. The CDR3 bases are TGCGCCAGCAGCCGCGGGAGGGGGACTTACGAGCAGTACTTC. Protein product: CASSRGRGTYEQYF.

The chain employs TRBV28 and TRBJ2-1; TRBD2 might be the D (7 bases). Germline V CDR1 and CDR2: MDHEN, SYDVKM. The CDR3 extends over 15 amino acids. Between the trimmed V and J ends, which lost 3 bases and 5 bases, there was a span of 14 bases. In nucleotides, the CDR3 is TGTGCCAGCAGTTTTTATGCGGGGGCCAACAATGAGCAGTTCTTC. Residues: CASSFYAGANNEQFF. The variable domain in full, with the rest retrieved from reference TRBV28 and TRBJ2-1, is DVKVTQSSRYLVKRTGEKVFLECVQDMDHENMFWYRQDPGLGLRLIYFSYDVKMKEKGDIPEGYSVSREKKERFSLILESASTNQTSMYLCASSFYAGANNEQFFGPGTRLTVL.

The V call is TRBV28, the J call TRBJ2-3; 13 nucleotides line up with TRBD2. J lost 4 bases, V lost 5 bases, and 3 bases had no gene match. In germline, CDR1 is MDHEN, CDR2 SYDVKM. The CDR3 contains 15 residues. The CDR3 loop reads CASSEGLAGADTQYF. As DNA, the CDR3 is TGTGCCAGCAGTGAAGGACTAGCGGGAGCAGATACGCAGTATTTT.

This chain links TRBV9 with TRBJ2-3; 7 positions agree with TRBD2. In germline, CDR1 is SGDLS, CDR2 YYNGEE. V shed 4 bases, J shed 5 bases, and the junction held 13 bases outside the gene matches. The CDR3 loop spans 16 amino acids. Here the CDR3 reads CASSPLNGEGQDTQYF. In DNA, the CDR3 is TGTGCCAGCAGCCCGCTTAACGGGGAGGGGCAAGATACGCAGTATTTT.

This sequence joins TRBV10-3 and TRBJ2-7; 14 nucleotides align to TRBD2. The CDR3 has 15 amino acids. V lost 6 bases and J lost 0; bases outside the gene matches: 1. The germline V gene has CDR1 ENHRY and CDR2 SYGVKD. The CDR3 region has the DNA TGTGCCATCAGGGGGACTAGCGGGAGCTCCTACGAGCAGTACTTC. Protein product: CAIRGTSGSSYEQYF.

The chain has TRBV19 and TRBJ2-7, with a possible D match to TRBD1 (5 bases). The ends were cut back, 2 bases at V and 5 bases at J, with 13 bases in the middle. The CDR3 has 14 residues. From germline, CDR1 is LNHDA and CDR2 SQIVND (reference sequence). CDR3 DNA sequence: TGTGCCAGTAGTATATGGCAGGGCTCGGACGAGCAGTACTTC. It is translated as CASSIWQGSDEQYF.

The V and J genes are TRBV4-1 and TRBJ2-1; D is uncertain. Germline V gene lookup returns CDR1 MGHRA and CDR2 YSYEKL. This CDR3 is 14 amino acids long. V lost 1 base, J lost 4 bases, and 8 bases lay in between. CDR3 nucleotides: TGCGCCAGCAGCCAAGTAACCGGTTACAATGAGCAGTTCTTC. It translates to CASSQVTGYNEQFF.

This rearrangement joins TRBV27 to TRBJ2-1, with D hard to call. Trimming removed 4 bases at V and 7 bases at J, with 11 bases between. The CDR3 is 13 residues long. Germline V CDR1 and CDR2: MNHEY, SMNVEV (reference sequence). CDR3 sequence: CASSYGRQNEQFF. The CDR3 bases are TGTGCCAGCAGTTATGGTCGGCAGAATGAGCAGTTCTTC.

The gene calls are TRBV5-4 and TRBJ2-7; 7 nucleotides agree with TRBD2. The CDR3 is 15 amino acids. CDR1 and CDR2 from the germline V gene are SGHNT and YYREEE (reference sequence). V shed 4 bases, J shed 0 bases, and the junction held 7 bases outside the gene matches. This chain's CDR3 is CASSNPGGFSYEQYF. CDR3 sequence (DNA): TGTGCCAGCAGCAACCCGGGGGGATTCTCCTACGAGCAGTACTTC.

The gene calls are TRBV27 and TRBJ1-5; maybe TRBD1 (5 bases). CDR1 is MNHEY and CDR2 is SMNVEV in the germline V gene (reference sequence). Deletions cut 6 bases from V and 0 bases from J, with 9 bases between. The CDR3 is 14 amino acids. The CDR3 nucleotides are TGTGCCAGCAGACGGGGGGGTAGCAATCAGCCCCAGCATTTT. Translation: CASRRGGSNQPQHF.

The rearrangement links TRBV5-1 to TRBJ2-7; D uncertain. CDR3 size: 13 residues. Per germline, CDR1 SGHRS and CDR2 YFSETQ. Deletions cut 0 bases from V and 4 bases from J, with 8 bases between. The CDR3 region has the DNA TGCGCCAGCAGCTTGGGAGCAGAATACGAGCAGTACTTC. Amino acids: CASSLGAEYEQYF.

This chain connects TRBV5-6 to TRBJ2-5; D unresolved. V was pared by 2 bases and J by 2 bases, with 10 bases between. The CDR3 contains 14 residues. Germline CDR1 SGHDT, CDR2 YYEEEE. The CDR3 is CASSFGASQETQYF. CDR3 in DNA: TGTGCCAGCAGCTTTGGTGCATCACAAGAGACCCAGTACTTC.

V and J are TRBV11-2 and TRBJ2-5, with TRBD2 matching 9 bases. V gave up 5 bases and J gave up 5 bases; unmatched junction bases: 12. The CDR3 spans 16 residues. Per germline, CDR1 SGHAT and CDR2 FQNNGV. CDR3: CASSRGFSGSRETQYF. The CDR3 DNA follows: TGTGCCAGCAGCAGGGGTTTTAGCGGGAGTAGGGAGACCCAGTACTTC.

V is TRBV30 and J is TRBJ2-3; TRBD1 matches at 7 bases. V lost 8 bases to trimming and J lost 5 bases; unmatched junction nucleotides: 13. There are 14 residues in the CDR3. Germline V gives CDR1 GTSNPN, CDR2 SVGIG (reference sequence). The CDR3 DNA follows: TGTGCCGGCAACATAGGACAGGCGAAAGATACGCAGTATTTT. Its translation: CAGNIGQAKDTQYF.

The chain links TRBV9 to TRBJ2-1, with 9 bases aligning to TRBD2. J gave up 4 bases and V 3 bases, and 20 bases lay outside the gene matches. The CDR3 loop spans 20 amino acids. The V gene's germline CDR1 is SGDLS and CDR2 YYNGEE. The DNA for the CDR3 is TGTGCCAGCAGCGAAAACCAAATCCACCCCCTAGCGGGAACGTACAATGAGCAGTTCTTC. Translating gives CASSENQIHPLAGTYNEQFF.

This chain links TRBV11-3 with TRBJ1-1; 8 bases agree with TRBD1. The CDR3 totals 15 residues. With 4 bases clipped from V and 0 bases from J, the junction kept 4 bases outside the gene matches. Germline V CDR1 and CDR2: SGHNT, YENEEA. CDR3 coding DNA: TGTGCCAGCAGCTCGGACAGGGCCATGAACACTGAAGCTTTCTTT. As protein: CASSSDRAMNTEAFF.